What follows are 9 T cell receptor beta chains derived from one specimen sequenced in a study of CXCR3-negative and CXCR3-positive naive CD8 T cells. Study-level findings and limits: Naive cells positive for CXCR3 carried more hydrophobic TRB CDR3s than CXCR3-negative ones.

The TRB libraries of cDNA were built by UMI-labeled 5' RACE. TCRdb re-called the 5' RACE reads, yielding one record per CDR3 amino acid sequence without DNA. The sample table sets out under 85,000 distinct CDR3 sequences. Their antigen targets remain unknown. Input material: naive CXCR3+ CD8+ T cells from blood. The subset here: CD45RO-CCR7+CD27+CD95- naive CD8+ T cells expressing CXCR3 (TNR3+). The receptors come from a human donor in good health. Some clones in this sample may be carry-over from other donors' samples.

This chain connects TRBV6-5 to TRBJ1-1. The CDR3 contains 15 residues. Germline V gene sequence: CDR1 MNHEY, CDR2 SVGAGI. This CDR3 is CASTSGRPMNTEAFF.

The rearrangement links TRBV10-3 to TRBJ2-1. CDR3 length: 11 amino acids. Germline CDR1 is ENHRY and CDR2 is SYGVKD. CDR3 in amino acids: CAISEAGAQFF.

The chain joins TRBV5-5 to TRBJ2-4; absent DNA, TCRdb's TRBD1 call cannot be checked. There are 15 residues in the CDR3. CDR1 and CDR2 (germline): SGHKS, YYEKEE (reference sequence). The CDR3 protein is CASSEGQQRWNIQYF.

V is TRBV7-9 and J is TRBJ2-7; the D call of TRBD2 rests on TCRdb alone, since no DNA is present to check it. The CDR3 loop spans 15 amino acids. The V gene's germline CDR1 is SEHNR and CDR2 FQNEAQ (reference sequence). This chain's CDR3 is CASSQTSGSTYEQYF.

This chain links TRBV5-4 with TRBJ1-1. Germline CDR1 SGHNT, CDR2 YYREEE (reference sequence). This CDR3 is 15 amino acids long. CDR3 in amino acids: CASSLRQVWDAEAFF.

The chain employs TRBV4-2 and TRBJ2-7; with no DNA, the TCRdb D assignment of TRBD1 cannot be verified. The V gene's germline CDR1 is LGHNA and CDR2 YNFKEQ. The CDR3 has 14 amino acids. The CDR3 here is CASSQGTGPYEQYF.

The chain uses TRBV28 and TRBJ2-7; checking the TCRdb D call of TRBD2 is not possible without DNA. In germline, CDR1 is MDHEN, CDR2 SYDVKM. This CDR3 has 12 residues. CDR3 sequence: CASSLGEYEQYF.

The chain joins TRBV12-3 or TRBV12-4 to TRBJ2-2. The CDR3 is 12 residues long. The CDR3 region is CASSGSTGELFF.

This rearrangement joins TRBV27 to TRBJ1-1. Germline V gene lookup returns CDR1 MNHEY and CDR2 SMNVEV (reference sequence). The CDR3 is 15 residues long. This CDR3 is CTSSFSGLGDTEAFF.